This T cell receptor beta chain was sequenced for a study of CD8+ T cells in alopecia areata. Overall study results and limits: Possibly as an HLA-related effect, TCR sharing across patients appeared less clear than in mice. Lesional scalp exceeded normal scalp in clonality, especially in alopecia totalis/universalis.

On this clone itself: Its target is unknown.

Investigators isolated RNA and reverse transcribed it into cDNA to act as the sequencing template. Libraries were prepared by immunoSEQ multiplex PCR; TCRdb keeps only in-frame clonotypes and omits some of them. The table lists 150,000 or so clones, approximately 49% of them singletons. The origin of this receptor is a human donor with alopecia areata. The starting material was CD8+ T cells sorted from blood, obtained at week 0.

The chain's CDR3 is CASSHGGDGYTF. The CDR3, as DNA: TGTGCCAGCAGCCATGGAGGGGATGGCTACACCTTC. The chain couples TRBV6-5 to TRBJ1-2; D is possibly TRBD1 (5 bases). Germline loops: CDR1 MNHEY, CDR2 SVGAGI. Trimming took off 6 bases at V and 6 bases at J, with 11 bases between the two ends. There are 12 residues in the CDR3.